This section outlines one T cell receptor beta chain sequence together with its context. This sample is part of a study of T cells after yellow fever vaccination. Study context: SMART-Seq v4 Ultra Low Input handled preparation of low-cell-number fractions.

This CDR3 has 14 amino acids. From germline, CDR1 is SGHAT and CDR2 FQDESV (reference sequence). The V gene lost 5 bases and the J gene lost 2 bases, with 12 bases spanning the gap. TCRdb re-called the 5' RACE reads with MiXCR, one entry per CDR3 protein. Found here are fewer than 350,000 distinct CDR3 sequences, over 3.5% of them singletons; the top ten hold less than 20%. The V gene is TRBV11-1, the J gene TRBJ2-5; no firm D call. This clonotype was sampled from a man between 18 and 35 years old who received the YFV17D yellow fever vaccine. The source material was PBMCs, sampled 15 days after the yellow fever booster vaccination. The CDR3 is CASSPWARQETQYF. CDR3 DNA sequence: TGTGCCAGCAGCCCGTGGGCCAGACAAGAGACCCAGTACTTC.